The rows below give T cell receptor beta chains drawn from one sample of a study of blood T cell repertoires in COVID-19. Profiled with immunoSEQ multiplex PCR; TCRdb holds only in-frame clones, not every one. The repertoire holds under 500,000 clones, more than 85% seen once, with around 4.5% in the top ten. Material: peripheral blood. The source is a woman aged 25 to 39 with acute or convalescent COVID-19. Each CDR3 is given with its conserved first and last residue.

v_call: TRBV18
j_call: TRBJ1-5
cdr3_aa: CASSPGSGQGGNQPQHF

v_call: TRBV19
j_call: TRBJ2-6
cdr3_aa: CASSIQPGQGSSGANVLTF

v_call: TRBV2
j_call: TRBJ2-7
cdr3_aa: CASSMTSYEQYF

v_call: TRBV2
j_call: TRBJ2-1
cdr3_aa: CASIPLAGGIHEQFF

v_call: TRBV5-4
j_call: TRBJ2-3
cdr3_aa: CASSQRSGTGRTDTQYF

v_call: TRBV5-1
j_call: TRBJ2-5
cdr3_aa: CASREGVSETQYF

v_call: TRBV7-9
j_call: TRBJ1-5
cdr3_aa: CASSSGAAATNQPQHF

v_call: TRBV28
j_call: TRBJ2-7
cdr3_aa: CASCLAGTYEQYF

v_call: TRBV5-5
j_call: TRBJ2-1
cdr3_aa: CASSLEREGTRGHEQFF

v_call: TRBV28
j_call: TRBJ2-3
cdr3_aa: CASSHVLPGTDTQYF

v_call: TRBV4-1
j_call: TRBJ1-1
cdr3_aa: CASSQLRNRGRGNTEAFF

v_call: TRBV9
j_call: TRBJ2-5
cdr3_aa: CASTPATGAETQYF

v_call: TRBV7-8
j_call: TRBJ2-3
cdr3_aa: CASSLEWPPRTDTQYF

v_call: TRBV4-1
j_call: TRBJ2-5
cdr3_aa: CASSQNRGSQYF

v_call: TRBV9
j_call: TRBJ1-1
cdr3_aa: CASSVGGTGGWNTEAFF

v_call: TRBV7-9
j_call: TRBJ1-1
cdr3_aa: CASGKTGDTEAFF

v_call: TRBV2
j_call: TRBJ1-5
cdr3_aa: CASSEEGNQPQHF

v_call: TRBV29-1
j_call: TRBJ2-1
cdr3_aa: CSVEDNGNNEQFF

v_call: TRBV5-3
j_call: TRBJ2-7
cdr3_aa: CARSSYRVESSYEQYF

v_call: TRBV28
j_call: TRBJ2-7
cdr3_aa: CAITTSGGAFSYEQYF

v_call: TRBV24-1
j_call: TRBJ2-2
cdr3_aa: CATSDLGTANTGELFF

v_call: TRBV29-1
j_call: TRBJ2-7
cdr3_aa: CSVEVQGSEQYF

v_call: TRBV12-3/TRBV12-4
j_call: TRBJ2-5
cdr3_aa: CASSLTQGTQYF

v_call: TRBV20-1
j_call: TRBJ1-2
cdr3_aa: CSARGQRGYTF

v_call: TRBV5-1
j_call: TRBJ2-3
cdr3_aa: CASSLAVPSTDTQYF

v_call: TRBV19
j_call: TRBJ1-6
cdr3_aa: CASSMGGQHNSPLHF

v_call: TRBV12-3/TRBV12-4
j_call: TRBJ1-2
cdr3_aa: CASSFRSGSGYTF

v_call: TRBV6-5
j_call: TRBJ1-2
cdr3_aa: CASTSPDRGIGGYTF

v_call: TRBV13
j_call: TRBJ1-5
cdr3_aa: CASSFGSGQPQHF

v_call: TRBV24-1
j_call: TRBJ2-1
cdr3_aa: CATSDHRAPSGGKQFF

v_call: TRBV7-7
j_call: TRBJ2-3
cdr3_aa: CASSRTRGTDTQYF

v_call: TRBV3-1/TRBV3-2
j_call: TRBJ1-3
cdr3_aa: CASGAHSGNTIYF

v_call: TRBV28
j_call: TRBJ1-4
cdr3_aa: CASSSGGEGNEKLFF

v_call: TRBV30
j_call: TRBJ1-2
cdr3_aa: CAWSVAGGGSAGYTF

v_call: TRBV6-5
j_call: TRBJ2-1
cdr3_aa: CATTDRAKYNEQFF

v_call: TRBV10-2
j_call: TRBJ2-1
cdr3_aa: CASSEGRGGFNEQFF

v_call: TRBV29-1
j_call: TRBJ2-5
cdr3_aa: CSVDTGEETQYF

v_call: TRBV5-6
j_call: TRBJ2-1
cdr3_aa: CASRRSYRVYEQFF

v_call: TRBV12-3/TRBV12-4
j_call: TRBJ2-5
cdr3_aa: CASSLDSQETQYF

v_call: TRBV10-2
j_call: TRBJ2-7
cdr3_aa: CASSEGNREQYF

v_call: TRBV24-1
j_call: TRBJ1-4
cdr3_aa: CATSEGLNEKLFF

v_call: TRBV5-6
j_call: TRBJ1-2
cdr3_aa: CASSLVGTGVPYTF

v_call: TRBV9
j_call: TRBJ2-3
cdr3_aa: CASSVGLDTQYF

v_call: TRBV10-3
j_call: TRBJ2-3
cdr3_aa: CAISARGTFTDTQYF

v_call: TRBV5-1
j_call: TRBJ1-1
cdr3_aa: CASSGRVGRNTEAFF

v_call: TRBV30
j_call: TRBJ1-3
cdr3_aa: CASGHSSGNTIYF

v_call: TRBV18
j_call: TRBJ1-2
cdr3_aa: CASSPAGGTTPYGYTF

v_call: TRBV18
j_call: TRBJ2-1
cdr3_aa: CASSPPSGGAQLLFF